A single TCR beta chain is shown here with its context. The V gene's germline CDR1 is SQVTM and CDR2 ANQGSEA. The CDR3 sequence is 15 residues long. V lost 3 bases, J lost 5 bases, and 8 bases stayed unmatched. Arm-PCR of CDR3 regions and iRepertoire HTBI primers were used to build TCR beta libraries. TCRdb recomputed calls from the multiplex PCR reads with MiXCR, one row per CDR3 protein. The sample contains 700,000 or so distinct CDR3 sequences, approximately 29% of which appear only once. This sample is part of a study of regulatory T cells in long-lasting Graves disease. Study background: It was over 5 years of antithyroid drugs, with positive TSH receptor antibodies, that meant persistent Graves' disease.

The sample's time point: persistent/refractory GD, antithyroid drugs over 5 years with positive TRAb. Scientists built the TCR library using RNA that was extracted from PBMCs. V and J are TRBV29-1 and TRBJ2-1; TRBD2 aligns across 9 bases. The sequences come from peripheral blood mononuclear cells (PBMCs), collected when the disease was refractory, from a patient treated with antithyroid drugs. This clonotype originated in a female donor with Graves disease. This CDR3 is CSVEGEGLAHNEQFF. The CDR3 DNA is TGCAGCGTTGAGGGAGAGGGACTAGCCCACAATGAGCAGTTCTTC.